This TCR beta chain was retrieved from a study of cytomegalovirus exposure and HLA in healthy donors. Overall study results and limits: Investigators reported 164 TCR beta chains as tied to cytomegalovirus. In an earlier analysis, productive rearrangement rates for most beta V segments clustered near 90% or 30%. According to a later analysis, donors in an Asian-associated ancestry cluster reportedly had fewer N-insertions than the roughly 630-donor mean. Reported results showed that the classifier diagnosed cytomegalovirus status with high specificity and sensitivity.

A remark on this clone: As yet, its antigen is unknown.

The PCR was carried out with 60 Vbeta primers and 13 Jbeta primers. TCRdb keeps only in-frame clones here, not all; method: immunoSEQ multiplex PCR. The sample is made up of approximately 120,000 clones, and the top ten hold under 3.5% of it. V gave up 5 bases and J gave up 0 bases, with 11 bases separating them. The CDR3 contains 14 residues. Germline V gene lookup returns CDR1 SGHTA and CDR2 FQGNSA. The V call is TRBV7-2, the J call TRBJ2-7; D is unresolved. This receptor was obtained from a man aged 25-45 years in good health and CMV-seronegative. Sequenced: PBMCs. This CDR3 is CASSTGLHSYEQYF. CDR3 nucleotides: TGTGCCAGCAGCACCGGTCTCCACTCCTACGAGCAGTACTTC.